Presented here are 27 T cell receptor beta chains from one specimen sequenced in a study of blood T cell repertoires in COVID-19. Clones were sequenced by immunoSEQ multiplex PCR, and TCRdb holds only the in-frame ones, with some missing. The sample has 350,000 to 500,000 clones; 80% to 90% are singletons. Sequences were obtained from peripheral blood. The receptors shown here come from a man aged 18 to 29 with COVID-19, enrolled during active disease.

The V gene is TRBV10-1, the J gene TRBJ2-2, with a weak D call TRBD1 (6 bases). The CDR3 has 13 amino acids. Germline V gives CDR1 WNHNN, CDR2 SYGVQD (reference sequence). Trimming cost V 7 bases and J 4 bases, with 10 bases left between them. For the CDR3, the DNA is TGCGCCAGCACTCGGACAGTCACCGGGGAGCTGTTTTTT. Translation: CASTRTVTGELFF.

The V call is TRBV6-6, the J call TRBJ2-1; the match to TRBD1 covers 8 bases. The germline gives CDR1 MNHNY, CDR2 SVGAGI (reference sequence). V lost 7 bases to trimming and J lost 5 bases; unmatched junction nucleotides: 7. The CDR3 runs 14 residues. The CDR3 region is CASKMDRVDNEQFF. The DNA of the CDR3 is TGTGCCAGCAAGATGGACAGGGTTGACAATGAGCAGTTCTTC.

This clone was seen just once. V gene TRBV6-2 or TRBV6-3 combines with J gene TRBJ2-1; perhaps TRBD2 as D (6 bases). V lost 5 bases and J lost 2, with 16 bases in between. The length of the CDR3 is 16 residues. In germline, CDR1 is MNHEY, CDR2 SVGEGT. The CDR3 DNA is TGTGCCAGCAGTGCTAGACTAGTCCTTGCCTACAATGAGCAGTTCTTC. Its protein product is CASSARLVLAYNEQFF.

In its sample, this clone was seen once. The rearrangement joins TRBV4-2 to TRBJ1-6; D possibly corresponds to TRBD1 (6 bases). Between the trimmed V and J ends, which lost 0 bases and 0 bases, there was a span of 9 bases. Germline CDR1 LGHNA, CDR2 YNFKEQ. CDR3 length equals 17 residues. DNA for the CDR3: TGTGCCAGCAGCCAAGATGCGGACAGCTCCTATAATTCACCCCTCCACTTT. Amino acids: CASSQDADSSYNSPLHF.

The V call is TRBV27, the J call TRBJ2-2, with 13 positions matching TRBD2. Germline lookup yields CDR1 MNHEY and CDR2 SMNVEV (reference sequence). V gave up 5 bases and J gave up 8 bases; unmatched junction bases: 5. The CDR3 runs 15 residues. The CDR3 is CASSPGLAGSGELFF. In nucleotides, the CDR3 is TGTGCCAGCAGTCCGGGACTAGCGGGGAGTGGGGAGCTGTTTTTT.

This clone was seen more than once but under ten times. Other nucleotide sequences from this sample produce the same CDR3. The rearrangement uses TRBV2 and TRBJ1-1; TRBD1 might be the D (6 bases). Trimming pared 8 bases from V and 0 bases from J, leaving 10 bases between. Germline V gene lookup returns CDR1 SNHLY and CDR2 FYNNEI. The CDR3 spans 13 residues. In DNA, the CDR3 is TGTGCCAGCGGACAGACCATGAACACTGAAGCTTTCTTT. Amino acids: CASGQTMNTEAFF.

This chain connects TRBV9 to TRBJ1-1; tentatively, D is TRBD1 (6 bases). CDR3 length equals 13 residues. V shed 3 bases and J shed 3 bases, with 9 bases lying between them. Germline-derived CDR1 and CDR2 are SGDLS and YYNGEE. The CDR3 loop is CASSEQGYTEAFF. The DNA for the CDR3 is TGTGCCAGCAGCGAACAGGGTTACACTGAAGCTTTCTTT.

The chain employs TRBV21-1 and TRBJ2-3; TRBD2 reflects the table's D call only, with no check against the DNA. TRBV21-1 is noted as a pseudogene. This CDR3 comprises 20 residues. The CDR3 DNA sequence: TGTGCCAGCAGCATCCAAAACTCCCAGACTAGCGGGAGATGCACAGATACGCAGTATTTT. Translated: CASSIQNSQTSGRCTDTQYF.

The chain links TRBV7-3 to TRBJ2-5; 9 positions agree with TRBD1. The junction had 0 bases not matched to a gene; V was cut back by 4 bases and J by 3 bases. Looked up from germline, CDR1 is SGHTA and CDR2 is FQGTGA. This CDR3 has 13 residues. CDR3 DNA sequence: TGTGCCAGCAGCTGGGACAGGGAAGAGACCCAGTACTTC. This sequence encodes CASSWDREETQYF.

This clone was seen only once. The rearrangement uses TRBV28 and TRBJ1-2; maybe TRBD1 (5 bases). Germline CDR1 is MDHEN and CDR2 is SYDVKM. The CDR3 contains 14 residues. V was shortened by 6 bases and J by 5 bases, with 16 bases between the two germline ends. This CDR3 is CASSQGRTLYGYTF. As DNA, the CDR3 is TGTGCCAGCAGCCAAGGGCGGACACTTTATGGCTACACCTTC.

The CDR3 region is CASSMGDRSLYGYTF. CDR3 bases: TGTGCCAGTAGTATGGGGGACAGAAGCCTCTATGGCTACACCTTC. The chain combines TRBV19 with TRBJ1-2, with 7 positions matching TRBD1. Germline CDR1 and CDR2: LNHDA and SQIVND (reference sequence). V shed 3 bases, J shed 4 bases, and the junction held 8 bases outside the gene matches. The CDR3 has 15 amino acids.

This chain uses TRBV14 with TRBJ2-7, with 10 nucleotides matching TRBD2. CDR3 length equals 15 residues. CDR1 and CDR2 from the germline V gene are SGHDN and FVKESK. V lost 1 base to trimming and J lost 4 bases; unmatched junction nucleotides: 4. The DNA for the CDR3 is TGTGCCAGCAGCCAAGTACTAGCGGGACTTTACGAGCAGTACTTC. This gives the protein CASSQVLAGLYEQYF.

The CDR3 nucleotides read TGCGCCAGCAGTCGGGACTACTACAATGAGCAGTTCTTC. Protein product: CASSRDYYNEQFF. The chain has TRBV10-2 and TRBJ2-1; 7 bases map to TRBD2. Trimming took 5 bases from V and 3 from J; bases not matched to a gene: 1. The CDR3 covers 13 residues. The germline V gene encodes CDR1 WSHSY and CDR2 SAAADI.

The chain is built from TRBV19 and TRBJ2-1, with 9 positions matching TRBD1. V lost 5 bases to trimming and J lost 6 bases; unmatched junction nucleotides: 11. Germline-derived CDR1 and CDR2 are LNHDA and SQIVND (reference sequence). The length of the CDR3 is 16 residues. The CDR3 region is CASSGRTGGGGNEQFF. Written as DNA, the CDR3 is TGTGCCAGTAGTGGAAGAACAGGGGGCGGTGGCAATGAGCAGTTCTTC.

This chain joins TRBV11-3 and TRBJ2-5; a possible D gene is TRBD2 (6 bases). V gave up 2 bases and J gave up 2 bases, with 9 bases separating them. CDR1 is SGHNT and CDR2 is YENEEA in the germline V gene. CDR3 length: 14 amino acids. The CDR3 sequence: CASSLPRGQETQYF. DNA for the CDR3: TGTGCCAGCAGCTTACCCCGGGGGCAAGAGACCCAGTACTTC.

The V gene is TRBV15, the J gene TRBJ1-6; tentatively, D is TRBD1 (5 bases). Germline V gene data show CDR1 as LNHNV and CDR2 as YYDKDF (reference sequence). The CDR3 runs 16 residues. V dropped 8 bases and J dropped 10 bases, with 24 bases sitting between them. The CDR3 DNA is TGTGCCACCGAGCAGGGAGGGGCATTGTTCTCCTCACCCCTCCACTTT. This translates into CATEQGGALFSSPLHF.

V is TRBV14 and J is TRBJ2-7; D may be TRBD2 (6 bases). The ends were cut back, 0 bases at V and 4 bases at J, with 13 bases in the middle. CDR3 size: 15 residues. Per the germline V gene, CDR1 is SGHDN and CDR2 is FVKESK. DNA for the CDR3: TGTGCCAGCAGCCAAGATCGAGTGGGACTTTACGAGCAGTACTTC. It codes for CASSQDRVGLYEQYF.

This clone was counted once. The gene calls are TRBV5-4 and TRBJ2-7, with TRBD1 identical over 9 bases. The V gene end was trimmed by 2 bases and the J gene end by 2 bases; junction bases not matched to a gene: 8. The CDR3 extends over 16 amino acids. CDR1 and CDR2 (germline): SGHNT, YYREEE (reference sequence). The CDR3 spells CASSLTGTGKTYEQYF. The CDR3 coding sequence is TGTGCCAGCAGCTTAACCGGGACAGGGAAAACCTACGAGCAGTACTTC.

The chain employs TRBV3-1 (or the pseudogene TRBV3-2) and TRBJ2-7, with a tentative D call TRBD1 (6 bases). Per germline, CDR1 LGHDT and CDR2 YNNKEL (reference sequence). There are 14 residues in the CDR3. The ends were cut back, 4 bases at V and 0 bases at J, with 10 bases in the middle. CDR3 amino acids: CASSLSGHSYEQYF. The CDR3 DNA reads TGTGCCAGCAGCCTTTCGGGACACTCCTACGAGCAGTACTTC.

This sequence joins TRBV5-6 and TRBJ1-2; no definite D call. The germline V gene encodes CDR1 SGHDT and CDR2 YYEEEE. V was trimmed by 0 bases and J by 3 bases, leaving 15 bases between them. This CDR3 is built from 16 residues. The chain's CDR3 is CASSLGRGRDYYGYTF. In DNA, the CDR3 is TGTGCCAGCAGCTTGGGACGAGGGCGGGATTACTATGGCTACACCTTC.

This chain uses TRBV27 with TRBJ2-2; TRBD2 aligns across 8 bases. V dropped 5 bases and J dropped 7; count of bases not matched to a gene: 15. CDR3 length equals 17 residues. From germline, CDR1 is MNHEY and CDR2 SMNVEV (reference sequence). This CDR3 reads CASSPPGRGSPGGELFF. CDR3 sequence (DNA): TGTGCCAGCAGTCCCCCCGGGAGGGGATCCCCAGGCGGGGAGCTGTTTTTT.

V usage is TRBV7-9 and J usage is TRBJ2-7, with a possible D match to TRBD2 (6 bases). Germline-derived CDR1 and CDR2 are SEHNR and FQNEAQ (reference sequence). Trimming took 0 bases from V and 3 from J, leaving 9 bases between them. The CDR3 consists of 14 residues. The chain's CDR3 is CASSLALGGYEQYF. CDR3 nucleotides: TGTGCCAGCAGCTTAGCTCTGGGAGGCTACGAGCAGTACTTC.

The chain couples TRBV9 to TRBJ2-1, with unresolved D. This CDR3 contains 15 residues. The germline gives CDR1 SGDLS, CDR2 YYNGEE. Between the trimmed V and J ends, which lost 2 bases and 0 bases, there was a span of 9 bases. CDR3 region: CASSVQVGSYNEQFF. DNA of the CDR3: TGTGCCAGCAGCGTTCAGGTCGGCTCCTACAATGAGCAGTTCTTC.

This chain joins TRBV6-5 and TRBJ2-2; no reliable D call. The CDR3 runs to 12 residues. Trimming stripped 5 bases from V and 8 bases from J, with 9 bases between. Per the germline V gene, CDR1 is MNHEY and CDR2 is SVGAGI. The CDR3 loop reads CASSRYGGELFF. The DNA of the CDR3 is TGTGCCAGCAGTCGGTACGGGGGGGAGCTGTTTTTT.

This clone was counted between two and nine times. The V call is TRBV6-5, the J call TRBJ1-1; 9 bases fit TRBD1. The CDR3 extends over 12 amino acids. V dropped 8 bases and J dropped 6; count of bases not matched to a gene: 4. The germline CDR1 and CDR2 sequences are MNHEY and SVGAGI. CDR3 nucleotides: TGTGCCAGCTCACAGGGGGCGTCTGAAGCTTTCTTT. This gives the protein CASSQGASEAFF.

J is TRBJ2-7 and V is TRBV18; TRBD1 might be the D (5 bases). Germline V gene sequence: CDR1 KGHSH, CDR2 LQKENI. The length of the CDR3 is 12 residues. V lost 0 bases and J lost 9, with 9 bases in between. The CDR3 sequence: CASSPPQGMQYF. The CDR3 region has the DNA TGTGCCAGCTCACCACCCCAGGGAATGCAGTACTTC. Combining the CDR3 with reference TRBV18 and TRBJ2-7 gives the whole variable domain NAGVMQNPRHLVRRRGQEARLRCSPMKGHSHVYWYRQLPEEGLKFMVYLQKENIIDESGMPKERFSAEFPKEGPSILRIQQVVRGDSAAYFCASSPPQGMQYFGPGTRLTVT.

This clone appeared a few times. CDR3 DNA sequence: TGTGCCAGCAGTCAACCCTCTTTCGGACAGTACGAGCAGTACTTC. Translated, it gives CASSQPSFGQYEQYF. The rearrangement uses TRBV6-5 and TRBJ2-7; the D gene is possibly TRBD1 (6 bases). There are 15 residues in the CDR3. CDR1 is MNHEY and CDR2 is SVGAGI in the germline V gene. V was shortened by 5 bases and J by 4 bases, with 18 bases between the two germline ends.